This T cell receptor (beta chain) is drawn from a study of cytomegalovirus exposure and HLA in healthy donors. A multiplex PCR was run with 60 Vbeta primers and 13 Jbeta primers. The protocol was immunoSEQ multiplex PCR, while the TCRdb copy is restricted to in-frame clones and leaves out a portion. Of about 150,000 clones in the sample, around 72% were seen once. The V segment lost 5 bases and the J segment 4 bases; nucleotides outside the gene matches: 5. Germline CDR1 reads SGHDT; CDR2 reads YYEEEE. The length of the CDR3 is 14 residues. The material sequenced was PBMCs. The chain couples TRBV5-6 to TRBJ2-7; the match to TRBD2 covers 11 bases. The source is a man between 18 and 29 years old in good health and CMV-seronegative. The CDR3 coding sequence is TGTGCCAGCAGGAGGGGACTAGCGGTTTACGAGCAGTACTTC. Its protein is CASRRGLAVYEQYF.